This is a list of T cell receptor beta chains from one sample in a study of PD-L1 blockade in urothelial cancer. Sequencing was performed with immunoSEQ multiplex PCR; in TCRdb, only in-frame clones are kept and a portion is missing. The data hold tens of thousands of clones, with 84% observed a single time. Sample: PBMCs, taken around atezolizumab (anti-PD-L1) treatment. These receptors originate from a man aged 55 to 70 with urothelial cancer. The CDR3 runs from the conserved cysteine through the conserved F or W. The order of the fields is V gene, J gene, D gene, clone size, CDR3 protein, CDR3 DNA. A D gene is named only where the DNA matches it firmly. Expanded clones are given a class, and other clones once, few, many or no size at all.

TRBV7-2	TRBJ2-1	-	few	CASSLEGGARNEQFF	TGTGCCAGCAGCTTAGAGGGGGGGGCCCGGAATGAGCAGTTCTTC
TRBV9	TRBJ1-4	-	-	CASSDLQGSNEKLFF	TGTGCCAGCAGCGATTTACAGGGAAGTAATGAAAAACTGTTTTTT
TRBV9	TRBJ1-2	-	-	CASSVEQGNGYTF	TGTGCCAGCAGCGTAGAACAGGGCAATGGCTACACCTTC
TRBV2	TRBJ1-2	-	-	CASIGVNLARGDYGYTF	TGTGCCAGCATAGGCGTAAACCTTGCCAGGGGCGACTATGGCTACACCTTC
TRBV5-4	TRBJ1-2	TRBD1	-	CASSSGQGPYGYTF	TGTGCCAGCAGCTCGGGACAGGGGCCCTATGGCTACACCTTC
TRBV7-2	TRBJ1-2	TRBD1	few	CASSADRVGGYTF	TGTGCCAGCAGCGCCGACAGGGTAGGAGGCTACACCTTC
TRBV21-1	TRBJ2-7	-	once	CASSKEWDCFWVEQYF	TGTGCCAGCAGCAAAGAGTGGGACTGTTTTTGGGTCGAGCAGTACTTC
TRBV20-1	TRBJ1-1	-	-	CSVPSLTEAFF	TGCAGTGTCCCCAGTTTAACTGAAGCTTTCTTT
TRBV28	TRBJ2-5	-	-	CASSFQVAGLQGTQYF	TGTGCCAGCAGTTTCCAGGTTGCGGGGCTCCAAGGGACCCAGTACTTC
TRBV11-2	TRBJ2-7	TRBD1	-	CASSLGDRGRGGYEQYF	TGTGCCAGCAGCTTAGGAGACAGGGGGCGAGGAGGCTACGAGCAGTACTTC
TRBV7-2	TRBJ2-5	TRBD2	-	CASSLGTSGGETQYF	TGTGCCAGCAGCTTAGGGACTAGCGGGGGTGAGACCCAGTACTTC
TRBV18	TRBJ2-1	TRBD2	-	CASSLGLAGNNEQFF	TGTGCCAGCTCATTAGGACTAGCGGGAAACAATGAGCAGTTCTTC
TRBV5-1	TRBJ2-1	TRBD1	-	CASRPGTGSYNEQFF	TGCGCCAGCCGACCCGGGACAGGCTCCTACAATGAGCAGTTCTTC
TRBV10-3	TRBJ2-5	TRBD2	-	CATGGSSGKTQETQYF	TGTGCCACCGGGGGGAGTAGCGGAAAAACCCAAGAGACCCAGTACTTC
TRBV7-9	TRBJ2-3	-	-	CASTFTQANTDTQYF	TGTGCCAGCACCTTTACACAGGCAAACACAGATACGCAGTATTTT
TRBV11-2	TRBJ2-2	TRBD2	-	CASSDHRGGNTGELFF	TGTGCCAGCAGCGACCATCGGGGGGGTAACACCGGGGAGCTGTTTTTT
TRBV29-1	TRBJ2-1	TRBD2	-	CSVLGLAGYNEQFF	TGCAGCGTCCTCGGACTAGCGGGTTACAATGAGCAGTTCTTC
TRBV18	TRBJ2-7	TRBD1	-	CASSGTGWDEQYF	TGTGCCAGCTCCGGGACAGGGTGGGACGAGCAGTACTTC
TRBV2	TRBJ1-2	-	once	CASSDRLKGYTF	TGTGCCAGCAGTGATAGATTAAAAGGCTACACCTTC
TRBV19	TRBJ1-2	TRBD1	-	CASSQGASYGYTF	TGTGCCAGTAGCCAGGGGGCTAGCTATGGCTACACCTTC
TRBV2	TRBJ2-7	TRBD2	-	CASSEVAGVGEQYF	TGTGCCAGCAGTGAAGTAGCGGGAGTAGGCGAGCAGTACTTC
TRBV19	TRBJ2-5	TRBD2	-	CASRLSGSQETQYF	TGTGCCAGTAGACTTAGCGGGAGTCAAGAGACCCAGTACTTC
TRBV11-3	TRBJ2-1	-	-	CASSRGKEQFF	TGTGCCAGCAGCCGGGGTAAGGAGCAGTTCTTC
TRBV6-1	TRBJ1-2	-	-	CASSESAGPYGYTF	TGTGCCAGCAGTGAATCAGCAGGGCCGTATGGCTACACCTTC
TRBV5-1	TRBJ2-7	TRBD1	-	CASSSGQGRDEQYF	TGCGCCAGCAGCAGTGGACAGGGGAGGGACGAGCAGTACTTC
TRBV5-1	TRBJ2-7	TRBD1	-	CASSLVAGGRISSNYEQYF	TGCGCCAGCAGCTTGGTAGCAGGGGGAAGGATCAGCTCAAACTACGAGCAGTACTTC
TRBV11-2	TRBJ1-4	-	-	CASSLEFGGGEKLFF	TGTGCCAGCAGCTTAGAATTCGGGGGAGGGGAAAAACTGTTTTTT
TRBV11-2	TRBJ1-1	-	once	CASSLDGKSGAFF	TGTGCCAGCAGCTTAGATGGAAAGTCGGGTGCTTTCTTT
TRBV19	TRBJ2-3	TRBD2	-	CASSDPGLGTDTQYF	TGTGCCAGTAGCGATCCGGGACTAGGCACAGATACGCAGTATTTT
TRBV18	TRBJ1-2	TRBD1	-	CASSPDRGQGYTF	TGTGCCAGCTCACCAGACAGGGGGCAGGGCTACACCTTC
TRBV5-1	TRBJ1-1	TRBD1	few	CASSFSGTGATEAFF	TGCGCCAGCAGCTTCTCCGGGACAGGGGCCACTGAAGCTTTCTTT
TRBV7-9	TRBJ2-1	TRBD1	once	CASSPDRIYNEQFF	TGTGCCAGCAGTCCGGACAGGATCTACAATGAGCAGTTCTTC
TRBV19	TRBJ1-5	TRBD1	-	CASIKGASGNQPQHF	TGTGCCAGTATTAAGGGGGCGTCGGGCAATCAGCCCCAGCATTTT
TRBV7-2	TRBJ2-1	-	-	CASSQGLGDEQFF	TGTGCCAGCAGCCAGGGACTGGGGGATGAGCAGTTCTTC
TRBV27	TRBJ2-1	-	-	CASSLRGALYNEQFF	TGTGCCAGCAGCCTCAGGGGCGCACTCTACAATGAGCAGTTCTTC
TRBV19	TRBJ2-1	-	-	CASSIDGRPNEQFF	TGTGCCAGTAGTATAGATGGGCGTCCCAATGAGCAGTTCTTC
TRBV29-1	TRBJ2-1	-	once	CSVRGHWRGYNEQFF	TGCAGCGTTCGTGGCCACTGGCGGGGCTACAATGAGCAGTTCTTC
TRBV7-2	TRBJ2-5	TRBD2	few	CASSLTGGETQYF	TGTGCCAGCAGCTTAACGGGGGGGGAGACCCAGTACTTC
TRBV30	TRBJ1-1	-	-	CAWSVPRGPHTEAFF	TGTGCCTGGAGTGTACCCAGGGGACCCCACACTGAAGCTTTCTTT
TRBV7-3	TRBJ2-7	-	once	CASSAEGRGGLGEQYF	TGTGCCAGCAGCGCTGAGGGAAGGGGGGGCCTGGGCGAGCAGTACTTC
TRBV6-5	TRBJ2-7	TRBD1	once	CASSYGTEYYEQYF	TGTGCCAGCAGTTACGGGACAGAATACTACGAGCAGTACTTC
TRBV14	TRBJ2-1	TRBD2	-	CASSQLAGGRYEQFF	TGTGCCAGCAGCCAACTAGCGGGGGGGCGATATGAGCAGTTCTTC
TRBV28	TRBJ2-1	-	-	CASNSGGVGNNEQFF	TGTGCCAGCAACTCAGGCGGGGTGGGGAACAATGAGCAGTTCTTC
TRBV10-3	TRBJ2-5	-	-	CAISELAQETQYF	TGTGCCATCAGTGAGTTAGCACAAGAGACCCAGTACTTC
TRBV19	TRBJ1-2	TRBD1	-	CASTDRGPGDGYTF	TGTGCCAGTACCGACAGGGGCCCCGGAGACGGCTACACCTTC
TRBV29-1	TRBJ1-1	-	-	CSVVRDTEAFF	TGCAGCGTTGTCCGTGACACTGAAGCTTTCTTT
TRBV23-1	TRBJ1-2	-	once	CASSQSTGTLDTAKLSSCYGYTF	TGCGCCAGCAGTCAATCTACAGGCACCCTTGATACTGCTAAGCTAAGCTCCTGCTATGGCTACACCTTC
TRBV10-1	TRBJ1-1	-	-	CASSTGTNTEAFF	TGCGCCAGCAGTACGGGTACGAACACTGAAGCTTTCTTT
TRBV9	TRBJ1-2	-	-	CASSVAPGTKLGYGYTF	TGTGCCAGCAGCGTAGCTCCCGGGACAAAGTTAGGATATGGCTACACCTTC
TRBV7-8	TRBJ2-3	-	-	CASRKLGGGPDTQYF	TGTGCCAGCAGGAAACTAGGGGGAGGGCCAGATACGCAGTATTTT
TRBV4-3	TRBJ2-5	-	-	CASSHELQETQYF	TGCGCCAGCAGCCACGAGTTACAAGAGACCCAGTACTTC
TRBV18	TRBJ1-5	-	-	CASSPLKTGTTQPQHF	TGTGCCAGCTCACCACTAAAGACCGGGACAACCCAGCCCCAGCATTTT
TRBV10-3	TRBJ2-2	-	-	CATRLQGTGELFF	TGTGCCACCAGACTACAGGGTACCGGGGAGCTGTTTTTT
TRBV7-6	TRBJ1-1	TRBD1	-	CASSPTDRGKGAFF	TGTGCCAGCAGCCCAACGGACAGGGGAAAGGGGGCTTTCTTT
TRBV21-1	TRBJ2-5	-	-	CASSKRILAGGRETQYF	TGTGCCAGCAGCAAACGTATTCTCGCAGGGGGACGGGAGACCCAGTACTTC